What follows are 26 T cell receptor beta chains derived from one specimen sequenced in a study of T cells in Graves' hyperthyroidism and ophthalmopathy. Template material for amplifying TCR beta CDR3 regions consisted of RNA transcripts. First-round RT-PCR targeting the TCR CDR3 was performed with the HTBI primer set. One entry per CDR3 protein results from TCRdb running MiXCR on the multiplex PCR reads. The table lists fewer than 850,000 distinct CDR3 sequences, roughly a sixth of them singletons. Specimen: blood. These receptors came from a man between 45 and 60 years old with Graves' hyperthyroidism.

This clonotype was counted a few times. The chain employs TRBV13 and TRBJ2-7, with D maybe TRBD2 (5 bases). The V gene's germline CDR1 is PRHDT and CDR2 FYEKMQ (reference sequence). The CDR3 extends over 14 amino acids. Trimming stripped 3 bases from V and 1 base from J, with 10 bases between. CDR3 bases: TGTGCCAGCAGCTTCGGAGGAACATCCTACGAGCAGTACTTC. As protein: CASSFGGTSYEQYF.

The V and J genes are TRBV19 and TRBJ2-7; the D gene is possibly TRBD2 (6 bases). CDR3 size: 14 residues. V was shortened by 4 bases and J by 3 bases, with 13 bases between the two germline ends. Germline V CDR1 and CDR2: LNHDA, SQIVND (reference sequence). This CDR3 is CASSSRDSNYEQYF. CDR3 DNA: TGTGCCAGTAGTAGCCGGGACTCCAACTACGAGCAGTACTTC.

Only a few counts were recorded for this clonotype. This chain uses TRBV10-3 with TRBJ2-1, with 8 bases that match TRBD1. Germline CDR1 is ENHRY and CDR2 is SYGVKD. Trimming at V came to 0 bases and at J to 8 bases, leaving 9 bases not matched to a gene. The CDR3 loop spans 16 amino acids. CDR3 region: CAISESQGAVGDEQFF. Here the CDR3 DNA reads TGTGCCATCAGTGAGTCGCAGGGGGCAGTTGGTGATGAGCAGTTCTTC.

The sample holds many counts of this clonotype. The V gene is TRBV6-1, the J gene TRBJ2-7; the match to TRBD2 covers 14 bases. The CDR3 spans 18 residues. Germline V lookup: CDR1 MNHNS, CDR2 SASEGT. The ends lost 5 bases at V and 4 bases at J; junction bases unmatched: 13. CDR3 amino acids: CASSFLTSGRAGSYEQYF. CDR3 DNA: TGTGCCAGCAGTTTCCTGACTAGCGGGAGGGCTGGTTCGTACGAGCAGTACTTC.

This clonotype was detected only a few times. The chain has TRBV19 and TRBJ2-3; TRBD1 matches at 7 bases. CDR3 length equals 17 residues. Germline CDR1 LNHDA, CDR2 SQIVND (reference sequence). V lost 5 bases to trimming and J lost 0 bases; unmatched junction nucleotides: 11. The CDR3: CASSVPGTVKSTDTQYF. The DNA of the CDR3 is TGTGCCAGTAGTGTTCCAGGGACAGTCAAAAGCACAGATACGCAGTATTTT.

This clonotype was seen repeatedly, ten times or more. The chain employs TRBV6-2 or TRBV6-3 and TRBJ2-7, with 9 bases identical to TRBD1. This CDR3 has 13 amino acids. V trimming: 8 bases; J trimming: 3 bases; junction bases outside the gene matches: 5. Germline lookup yields CDR1 MNHEY and CDR2 SVGEGT. DNA of the CDR3: TGTGCCAGCTTCCTGACAGGGGGCTACGAGCAGTACTTC. As protein: CASFLTGGYEQYF.

The table lists this clonotype with many counts. The genes are TRBV12-3 or TRBV12-4 and TRBJ2-1; 8 positions agree with TRBD2. V trimming: 7 bases; J trimming: 5 bases; junction bases outside the gene matches: 10. This CDR3 comprises 15 residues. CDR3 DNA sequence: TGTGCCAGCAACCCACCCGGGAGGGAAAACAATGAGCAGTTCTTC. Protein sequence: CASNPPGRENNEQFF.

This clonotype was observed a handful of times. The chain carries TRBV10-3 and TRBJ1-3; TRBD1 matches at 7 bases. V shed 1 base and J 7 bases; nucleotides not matched to a gene: 10. The germline V gene encodes CDR1 ENHRY and CDR2 SYGVKD. The CDR3 extends over 16 amino acids. CDR3 sequence (DNA): TGTGCCATCAGTGAGTGGGCCGGGGACAGCGAGAACACCATATATTTT. Its translation is CAISEWAGDSENTIYF.

The chain joins TRBV6-2 or TRBV6-3 to TRBJ2-5, with D possibly being TRBD1 (5 bases). The CDR3 is made up of 13 amino acids. CDR1 MNHEY and CDR2 SVGEGT come from the germline V gene. V was shortened by 2 bases and J by 4 bases, with 8 bases between the two germline ends. CDR3 region: CASSYAGSETQYF. As DNA, the CDR3 is TGTGCCAGCAGTTACGCAGGGTCAGAGACCCAGTACTTC.

The chain recombines TRBV18 with TRBJ2-1, with 11 bases that match TRBD2. Germline-derived CDR1 and CDR2 are KGHSH and LQKENI. CDR3 size: 13 residues. V trimming: 3 bases; J trimming: 12 bases; junction bases outside the gene matches: 4. The CDR3 is CASSPLAGGSQFF. The CDR3 DNA follows: TGTGCCAGCTCACCTCTAGCGGGGGGATCGCAGTTCTTC. The whole variable domain, filled in from reference TRBV18 and TRBJ2-1, reads NAGVMQNPRHLVRRRGQEARLRCSPMKGHSHVYWYRQLPEEGLKFMVYLQKENIIDESGMPKERFSAEFPKEGPSILRIQQVVRGDSAAYFCASSPLAGGSQFFGPGTRLTVL.

This chain uses TRBV30 with TRBJ2-3; D gene uncertain. V was trimmed by 1 base and J by 0 bases, leaving 8 bases between them. The CDR3 is made up of 14 amino acids. Germline V CDR1 and CDR2: GTSNPN, SVGIG (reference sequence). CDR3 nucleotide sequence: TGTGCCTGGAGTGACTTTTCTAGCACAGATACGCAGTATTTT. Translating it yields CAWSDFSSTDTQYF.

At least ten counts were recorded for this clonotype. The chain links TRBV28 to TRBJ2-7; 7 bases are shared with TRBD1. The CDR3 loop spans 14 amino acids. Per the germline V gene, CDR1 is MDHEN and CDR2 is SYDVKM. J lost 3 bases, V lost 6 bases, and 8 bases had no gene match. The CDR3 DNA sequence: TGTGCCAGCAGCCTACGGGACAGTGGCTACGAGCAGTACTTC. This gives the protein CASSLRDSGYEQYF.

This clonotype was picked up many times. This chain links TRBV11-2 with TRBJ2-3; no clear D. Trimming removed 2 bases at V and 6 bases at J, with 9 bases between. Germline CDR1 reads SGHAT; CDR2 reads FQNNGV. CDR3 size: 13 residues. The CDR3 region has the DNA TGTGCCAGCAGCTTAAGTGCCGGGGATACGCAGTATTTT. This encodes CASSLSAGDTQYF. The full variable domain, its missing parts supplied by reference TRBV11-2 and TRBJ2-3, is EAGVAQSPRYKIIEKRQSVAFWCNPISGHATLYWYQQILGQGPKLLIQFQNNGVVDDSQLPKDRFSAERLKGVDSTLKIQPAKLEDSAVYLCASSLSAGDTQYFGPGTRLTVL.

The sample holds a few counts of this clonotype. The DNA for the CDR3 is TGTGCCAGCAGCATAAGGACAGACTCCACGAACACCGGGGAGCTGTTTTTT. Its translation: CASSIRTDSTNTGELFF. The chain joins TRBV7-6 to TRBJ2-2; D perhaps matches TRBD1 (6 bases). The CDR3 consists of 17 residues. V was shortened by 5 bases and J by 0 bases, with 16 bases between the two germline ends. Germline CDR1 is SGHVS and CDR2 is FNYEAQ.

This clonotype was detected only a few times. This clone may be a read error of a much larger clone one base away. V gene TRBV7-2 combines with J gene TRBJ2-5; 7 bases match TRBD2. Germline CDR1 SGHTA, CDR2 FQGNSA. The CDR3 totals 15 residues. The J segment lost 7 bases and the V segment lost 5 bases, leaving 13 bases of the junction unmatched. The DNA of the CDR3 is TGTGCCAGCAGCGGTAGGACTGGCGGGAGTGGGACCCAGTACTTC. This codes for CASSGRTGGSGTQYF. Together with reference TRBV7-2 and TRBJ2-5, the CDR3 gives the full variable domain: GAGVSQSPSNKVTEKGKDVELRCDPISGHTALYWYRQSLGQGLEFLIYFQGNSAPDKSGLPSDRFSAERTGGSVSTLTIQRTQQEDSAVYLCASSGRTGGSGTQYFGPGTRLLVL.

This clonotype has at least ten counts. The chain combines TRBV12-3 or TRBV12-4 with TRBJ2-2; a weak D match, TRBD1 (5 bases). V was shortened by 6 bases and J by 6 bases, with 14 bases between the two germline ends. The CDR3 contains 14 residues. CDR3 protein: CASSPRQNAGELFF. DNA for the CDR3: TGTGCCAGCAGCCCACGACAGAATGCCGGGGAGCTGTTTTTT.

Ten or more counts support this clonotype. The chain employs TRBV2 and TRBJ2-2, with 8 bases fitting TRBD2. This CDR3 spans 15 amino acids. Losses at the gene ends were 6 bases for V and 0 bases for J; bases not matched to a gene: 3. The germline V gene encodes CDR1 SNHLY and CDR2 FYNNEI. The CDR3 nucleotides read TGTGCCAGCAGAACTAGCGGAACGAACACCGGGGAGCTGTTTTTT. Protein product: CASRTSGTNTGELFF.

This clonotype was seen ten or more times. The genes are TRBV28 and TRBJ2-1; 9 nucleotides match TRBD1. Losses at the gene ends were 9 bases for V and 7 bases for J; bases not matched to a gene: 10. This CDR3 spans 14 amino acids. Germline V gene data show CDR1 as MDHEN and CDR2 as SYDVKM. CDR3 nucleotides: TGTGCCAGTTCGGGGGACAGGGTCTATAATGAGCAGTTCTTC. As protein: CASSGDRVYNEQFF.

This clonotype was counted at least ten times. The rearrangement uses TRBV2 and TRBJ2-6; possible D gene TRBD1, 5 bases. Trimming cost V 5 bases and J 4 bases, with 12 bases left between them. CDR3 length: 15 amino acids. The germline V gene has CDR1 SNHLY and CDR2 FYNNEI. The CDR3 sequence: CASSLQGWGANVLTF. In nucleotides, the CDR3 is TGTGCCAGCAGTCTCCAGGGTTGGGGGGCCAACGTCCTGACTTTC.

The V call is TRBV7-2, the J call TRBJ2-7; D may correspond to TRBD1 or TRBD2 (5 bases each). CDR3 size: 14 residues. Trimming left V 2 bases short and J 4 bases short, with 12 bases between. Germline loops: CDR1 SGHTA, CDR2 FQGNSA. This CDR3 is CASSLKQEAYEQYF. In DNA, the CDR3 is TGTGCCAGCAGCTTAAAACAGGAGGCGTACGAGCAGTACTTC. Full variable domain (remainder filled in from reference TRBV7-2 and TRBJ2-7): GAGVSQSPSNKVTEKGKDVELRCDPISGHTALYWYRQSLGQGLEFLIYFQGNSAPDKSGLPSDRFSAERTGGSVSTLTIQRTQQEDSAVYLCASSLKQEAYEQYFGPGTRLTVT.

This clonotype has ten or more counts. This chain uses TRBV7-3 with TRBJ2-3; 8 nucleotides align to TRBD2. The CDR3 runs to 15 residues. V dropped 4 bases and J dropped 4; count of bases not matched to a gene: 7. In germline, CDR1 is SGHTA, CDR2 FQGTGA. The CDR3 protein is CASSSAAGGADTQYF. DNA for the CDR3: TGTGCCAGCAGCTCTGCGGCGGGAGGCGCAGATACGCAGTATTTT.

The chain carries TRBV7-9 and TRBJ2-7, with TRBD1 identical over 9 bases. The CDR3 totals 14 residues. V was clipped by 10 bases and J by 4 bases; unmatched bases: 11. Germline values: CDR1 SEHNR, CDR2 FQNEAQ (reference sequence). The CDR3 is CATAAGQGRYEQYF. The CDR3 coding sequence is TGTGCCACCGCGGCGGGACAGGGAAGGTACGAGCAGTACTTC.

The rearrangement joins TRBV7-2 to TRBJ2-3; D remains unclear. The CDR3 runs to 14 residues. Germline V gene lookup returns CDR1 SGHTA and CDR2 FQGNSA. With 1 base removed from V and 3 bases from J, the gap between germline ends came to 8 bases. For the CDR3, the DNA is TGTGCCAGCAGCTTAGTAAGGGCGACAGATACGCAGTATTTT. Protein product: CASSLVRATDTQYF.

The V gene is TRBV28, the J gene TRBJ2-1; TRBD1 aligns across 7 bases. Germline CDR1 MDHEN, CDR2 SYDVKM. The CDR3 runs 15 residues. V dropped 3 bases and J dropped 8; count of bases not matched to a gene: 10. The DNA for the CDR3 is TGTGCCAGCAGTTTGACAGGGCCGTTCCCTCATGAGCAGTTCTTC. This translates into CASSLTGPFPHEQFF.

This clonotype was picked up a small number of times. This sequence joins TRBV6-1 and TRBJ1-1; D unresolved. The V end was cut by 6 bases, the J end by 1 base, with 12 bases between. The CDR3 contains 14 residues. Germline V gene lookup returns CDR1 MNHNS and CDR2 SASEGT. CDR3 loop: CASSQFSGNTEAFF. The CDR3 nucleotides are TGTGCCAGCAGCCAATTCTCAGGGAACACTGAAGCTTTCTTT.

This clonotype was counted at least ten times. The rearrangement links TRBV11-2 to TRBJ2-1; TRBD2 aligns across 12 bases. Germline CDR1 and CDR2: SGHAT and FQNNGV. Unmatched junction bases numbered 4, after V lost 3 bases and J lost 4 bases. CDR3 length: 16 amino acids. The CDR3 sequence is CASSLAGLAGYNEQFF. The DNA for the CDR3 is TGTGCCAGCAGCTTGGCGGGACTAGCGGGTTACAATGAGCAGTTCTTC.